This TCR beta chain was recovered during a study of identical twins. The ends were cut back, 6 bases at V and 5 bases at J, with 8 bases in the middle. Germline lookup yields CDR1 MNHEY and CDR2 SVGEGT. This CDR3 is 12 amino acids long. General observations from the study: Twins' surplus sharing was weaker for beta out-of-frame sequences. The study found that models underestimated out-of-frame TCR alpha sharing in monozygotic twins.

After template switching added a universal primer site, the resulting cDNA carried unique molecular identifiers. MiXCR, run by TCRdb on the 5' RACE reads, gives a single entry per CDR3 protein. The profile shows 700,000 or so distinct CDR3 sequences, about 9.4% of them singletons. This clonotype has only a few counts. As yet, its antigen is unknown. The sample was also reused in another study, on yellow fever vaccine responses in identical twins.

This sequence originates from a woman younger than 30 in good health. V is TRBV6-2 or TRBV6-3 and J is TRBJ2-1, with D perhaps TRBD1 (6 bases). Sequencing used PBMCs. The CDR3 loop is CASRDRNNEQFF. As DNA, the CDR3 is TGTGCCAGCAGGGACAGAAACAATGAGCAGTTCTTC.